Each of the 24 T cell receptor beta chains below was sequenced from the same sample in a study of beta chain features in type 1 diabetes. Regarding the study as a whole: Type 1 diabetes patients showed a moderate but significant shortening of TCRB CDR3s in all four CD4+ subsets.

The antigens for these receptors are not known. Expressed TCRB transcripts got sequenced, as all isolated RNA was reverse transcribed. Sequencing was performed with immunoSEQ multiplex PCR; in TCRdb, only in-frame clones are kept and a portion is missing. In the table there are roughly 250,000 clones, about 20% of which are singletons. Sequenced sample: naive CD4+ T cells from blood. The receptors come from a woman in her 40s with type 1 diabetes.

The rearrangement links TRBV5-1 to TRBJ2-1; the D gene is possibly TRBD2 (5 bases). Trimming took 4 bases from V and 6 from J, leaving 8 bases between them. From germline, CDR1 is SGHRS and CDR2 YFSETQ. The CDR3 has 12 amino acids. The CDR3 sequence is CASSRGSNEQFF. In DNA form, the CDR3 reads TGCGCCAGCAGCCGTGGGAGCAATGAGCAGTTCTTC.

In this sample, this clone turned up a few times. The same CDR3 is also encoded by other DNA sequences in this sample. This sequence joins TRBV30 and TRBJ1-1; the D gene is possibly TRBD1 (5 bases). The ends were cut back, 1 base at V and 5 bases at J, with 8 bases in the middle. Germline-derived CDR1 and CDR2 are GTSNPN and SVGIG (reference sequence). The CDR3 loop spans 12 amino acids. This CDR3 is CAWSGGGTEAFF. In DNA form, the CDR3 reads TGTGCCTGGAGTGGGGGGGGGACTGAAGCTTTCTTT.

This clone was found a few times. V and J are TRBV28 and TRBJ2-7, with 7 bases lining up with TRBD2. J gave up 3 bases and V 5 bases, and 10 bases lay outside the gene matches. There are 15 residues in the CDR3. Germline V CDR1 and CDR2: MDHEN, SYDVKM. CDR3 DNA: TGTGCCAGCAGTGGACGGGGAGGGGACCACTACGAGCAGTACTTC. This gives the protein CASSGRGGDHYEQYF.

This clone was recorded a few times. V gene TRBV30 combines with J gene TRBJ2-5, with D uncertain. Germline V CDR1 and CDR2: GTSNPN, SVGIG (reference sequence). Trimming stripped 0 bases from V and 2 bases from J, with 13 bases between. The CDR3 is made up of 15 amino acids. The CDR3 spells CAWSVDWQKQETQYF. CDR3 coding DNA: TGTGCCTGGAGTGTAGACTGGCAGAAGCAAGAGACCCAGTACTTC.

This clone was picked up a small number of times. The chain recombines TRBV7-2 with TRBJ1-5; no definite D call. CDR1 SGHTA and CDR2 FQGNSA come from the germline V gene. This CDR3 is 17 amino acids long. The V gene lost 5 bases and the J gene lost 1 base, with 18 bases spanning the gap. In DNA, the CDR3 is TGTGCCAGCAGCCAGCGCGCGGGCGCCGGAAGCAATCAGCCCCAGCATTTT. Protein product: CASSQRAGAGSNQPQHF.

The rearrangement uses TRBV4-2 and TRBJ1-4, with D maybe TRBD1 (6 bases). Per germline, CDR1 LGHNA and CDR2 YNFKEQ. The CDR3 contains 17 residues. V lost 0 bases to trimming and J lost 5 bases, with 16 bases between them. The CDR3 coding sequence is TGTGCCAGCAGCCAAGAGGACCTACAGGGTGAGAATGAAAAACTGTTTTTT. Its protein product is CASSQEDLQGENEKLFF.

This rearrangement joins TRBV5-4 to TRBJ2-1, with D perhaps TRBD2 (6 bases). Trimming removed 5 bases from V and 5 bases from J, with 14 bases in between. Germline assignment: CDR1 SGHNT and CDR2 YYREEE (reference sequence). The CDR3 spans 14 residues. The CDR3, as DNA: TGTGCCAGCAGTTTATCGGGGGTGGACAATGAGCAGTTCTTC. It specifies CASSLSGVDNEQFF.

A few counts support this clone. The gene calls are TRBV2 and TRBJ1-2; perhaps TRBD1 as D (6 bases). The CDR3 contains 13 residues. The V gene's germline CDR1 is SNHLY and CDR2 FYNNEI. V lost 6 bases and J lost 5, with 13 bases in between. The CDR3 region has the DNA TGTGCCAGCAGCGAGGACCAGGGGTATGGCTACACCTTC. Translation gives CASSEDQGYGYTF.

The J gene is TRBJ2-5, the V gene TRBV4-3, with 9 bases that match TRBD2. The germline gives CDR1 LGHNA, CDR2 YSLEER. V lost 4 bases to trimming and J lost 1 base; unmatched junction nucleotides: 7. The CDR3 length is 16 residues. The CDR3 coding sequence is TGCGCCAGCAGCCGCTCTGCGGGGGGGGGCCAAGAGACCCAGTACTTC. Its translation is CASSRSAGGGQETQYF.

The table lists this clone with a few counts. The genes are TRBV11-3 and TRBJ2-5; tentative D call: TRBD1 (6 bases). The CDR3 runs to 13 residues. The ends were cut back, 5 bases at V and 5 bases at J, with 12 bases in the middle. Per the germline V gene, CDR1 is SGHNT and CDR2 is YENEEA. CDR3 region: CASSPVDRETQYF. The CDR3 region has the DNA TGTGCCAGCAGCCCGGTCGACAGGGAGACCCAGTACTTC.

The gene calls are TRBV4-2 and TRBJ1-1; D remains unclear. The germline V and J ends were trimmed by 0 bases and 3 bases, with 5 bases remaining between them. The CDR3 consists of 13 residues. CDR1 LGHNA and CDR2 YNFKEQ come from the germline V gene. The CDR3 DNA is TGTGCCAGCAGCCAAGATCGGTACACTGAAGCTTTCTTT. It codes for CASSQDRYTEAFF.

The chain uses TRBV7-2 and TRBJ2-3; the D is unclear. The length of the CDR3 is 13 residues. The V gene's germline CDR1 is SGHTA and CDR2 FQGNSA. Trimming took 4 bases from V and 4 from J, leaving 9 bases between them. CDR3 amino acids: CASSSRAPDTQYF. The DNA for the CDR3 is TGTGCCAGCAGCTCTCGAGCCCCAGATACGCAGTATTTT.

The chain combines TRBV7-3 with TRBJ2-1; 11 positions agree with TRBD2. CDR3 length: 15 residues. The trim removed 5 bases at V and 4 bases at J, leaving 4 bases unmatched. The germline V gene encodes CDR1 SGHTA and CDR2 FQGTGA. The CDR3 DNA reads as TGTGCCAGCAGCGAGACTAGCGGGAAGTACAATGAGCAGTTCTTC. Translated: CASSETSGKYNEQFF.

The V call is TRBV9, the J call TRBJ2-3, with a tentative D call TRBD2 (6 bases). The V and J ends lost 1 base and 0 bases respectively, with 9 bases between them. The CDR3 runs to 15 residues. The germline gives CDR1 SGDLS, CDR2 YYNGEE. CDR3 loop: CASSVTGESTDTQYF. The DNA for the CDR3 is TGTGCCAGCAGCGTAACGGGGGAAAGCACAGATACGCAGTATTTT.

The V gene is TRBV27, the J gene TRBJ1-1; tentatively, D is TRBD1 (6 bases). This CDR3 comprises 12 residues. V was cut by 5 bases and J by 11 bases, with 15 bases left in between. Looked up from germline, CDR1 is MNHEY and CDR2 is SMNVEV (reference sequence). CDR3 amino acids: CASSPIQGGAFF. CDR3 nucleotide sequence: TGTGCCAGCAGTCCGATACAGGGCGGGGCTTTCTTT.

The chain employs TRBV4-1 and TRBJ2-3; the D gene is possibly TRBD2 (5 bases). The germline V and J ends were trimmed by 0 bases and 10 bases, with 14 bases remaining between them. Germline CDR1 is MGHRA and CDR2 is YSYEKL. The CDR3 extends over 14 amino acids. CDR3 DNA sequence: TGCGCCAGCAGCCAAGAAGGAGGCCACCGGGCGCAGTATTTT. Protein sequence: CASSQEGGHRAQYF.

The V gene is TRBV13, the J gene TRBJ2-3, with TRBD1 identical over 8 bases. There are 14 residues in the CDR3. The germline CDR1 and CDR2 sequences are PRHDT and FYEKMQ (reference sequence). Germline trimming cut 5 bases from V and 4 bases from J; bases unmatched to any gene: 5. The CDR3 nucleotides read TGTGCCAGCAGCCCTCCGACAGGGGCAGATACGCAGTATTTT. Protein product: CASSPPTGADTQYF.

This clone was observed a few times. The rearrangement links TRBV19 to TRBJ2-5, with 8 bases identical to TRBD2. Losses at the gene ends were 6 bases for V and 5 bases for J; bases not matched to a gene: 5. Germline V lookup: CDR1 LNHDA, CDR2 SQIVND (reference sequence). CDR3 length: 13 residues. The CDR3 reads CASSISGMETQYF. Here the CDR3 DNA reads TGTGCCAGTAGCATTAGCGGGATGGAGACCCAGTACTTC.

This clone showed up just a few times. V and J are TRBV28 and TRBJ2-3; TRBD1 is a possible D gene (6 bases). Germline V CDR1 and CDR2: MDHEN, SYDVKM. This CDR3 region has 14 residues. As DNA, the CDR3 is TGTGCTTATAGTCGGCAGGGGACGGGAGATACGCAGTATTTT. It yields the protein CAYSRQGTGDTQYF.

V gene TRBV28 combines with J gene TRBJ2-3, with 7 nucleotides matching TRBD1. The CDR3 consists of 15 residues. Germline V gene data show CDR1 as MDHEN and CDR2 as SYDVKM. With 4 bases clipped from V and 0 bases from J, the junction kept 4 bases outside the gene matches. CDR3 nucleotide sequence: TGTGCCAGCAGTTGGGGGACAGTAAGCACAGATACGCAGTATTTT. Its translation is CASSWGTVSTDTQYF. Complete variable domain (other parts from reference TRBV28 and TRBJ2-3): DVKVTQSSRYLVKRTGEKVFLECVQDMDHENMFWYRQDPGLGLRLIYFSYDVKMKEKGDIPEGYSVSREKKERFSLILESASTNQTSMYLCASSWGTVSTDTQYFGPGTRLTVL.

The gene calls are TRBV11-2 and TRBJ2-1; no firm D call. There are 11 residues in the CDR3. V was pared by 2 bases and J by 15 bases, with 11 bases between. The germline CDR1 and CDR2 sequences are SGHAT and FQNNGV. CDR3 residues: CASSLPGVMFF. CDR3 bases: TGTGCCAGCAGCTTACCGGGTGTAATGTTCTTC.

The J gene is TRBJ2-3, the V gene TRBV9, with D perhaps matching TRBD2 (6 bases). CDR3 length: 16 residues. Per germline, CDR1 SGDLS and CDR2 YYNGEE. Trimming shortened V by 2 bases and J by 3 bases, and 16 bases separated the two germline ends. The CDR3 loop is CASSVDGRGRTDTQYF. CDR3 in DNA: TGTGCCAGCAGCGTGGACGGTCGGGGGAGGACAGATACGCAGTATTTT.

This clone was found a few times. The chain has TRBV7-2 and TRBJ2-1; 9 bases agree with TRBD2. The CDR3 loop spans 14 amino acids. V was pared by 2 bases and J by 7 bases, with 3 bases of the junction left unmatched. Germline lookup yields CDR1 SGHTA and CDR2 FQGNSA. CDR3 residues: CASSLLAGENEQFF. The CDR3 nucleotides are TGTGCCAGCAGCTTATTAGCGGGAGAGAATGAGCAGTTCTTC.

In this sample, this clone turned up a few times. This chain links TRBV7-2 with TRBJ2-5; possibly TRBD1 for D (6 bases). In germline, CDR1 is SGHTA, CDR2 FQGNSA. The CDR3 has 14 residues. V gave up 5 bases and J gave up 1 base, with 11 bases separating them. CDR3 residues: CASSPQGLQETQYF. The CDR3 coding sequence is TGTGCCAGCAGCCCACAGGGTCTCCAAGAGACCCAGTACTTC.